The 30 T cell receptor beta chains below come from one sample, sequenced in a study of blood T cell repertoires in COVID-19. The table came from immunoSEQ multiplex PCR; TCRdb's copy has only in-frame clones and leaves some out. Among approximately 170,000 clones listed, roughly 84% were seen once. The sample comprised peripheral blood. These receptors were collected from a man at least 80 years old with COVID-19, enrolled during active disease.

The chain is built from TRBV19 and TRBJ1-1, with TRBD1 matching 10 bases. Trimming removed 4 bases from V and 1 base from J; junction bases left unmatched: 3. This CDR3 contains 15 residues. Germline assignment: CDR1 LNHDA and CDR2 SQIVND (reference sequence). CDR3 residues: CASSTRTGGNTEAFF. The CDR3, as DNA: TGTGCCAGTAGTACGCGGACAGGGGGGAACACTGAAGCTTTCTTT.

The V gene is TRBV7-9, the J gene TRBJ2-5, with TRBD2 matching over 8 bases. CDR1 SEHNR and CDR2 FQNEAQ come from the germline V gene (reference sequence). The CDR3 loop spans 15 amino acids. The V gene end was trimmed by 2 bases and the J gene end by 2 bases; junction bases not matched to a gene: 4. DNA for the CDR3: TGTGCCAGCAGCTTATGGTCTAGCGGGCAAGAGACCCAGTACTTC. Its translation is CASSLWSSGQETQYF.

CDR3 sequence reads: CASSVDRGSEKLFF. The DNA of the CDR3 is TGTGCCAGCAGCGTCGACAGGGGAAGTGAAAAACTGTTTTTT. The J gene is TRBJ1-4, the V gene TRBV11-2; 8 nucleotides match TRBD1. V shed 5 bases, J shed 7 bases, and the junction held 6 bases outside the gene matches. This CDR3 has 14 residues. Germline CDR1 is SGHAT and CDR2 is FQNNGV.

The chain links TRBV6-5 to TRBJ1-1; D might be TRBD1 (5 bases). Germline loops: CDR1 MNHEY, CDR2 SVGAGI. The V end lost 6 bases, the J end lost 0 bases, and 11 bases lay between the germline ends. The CDR3 runs 14 residues. The CDR3 DNA sequence: TGTGCCAGCAGCCTTGGACAATTGAACACTGAAGCTTTCTTT. This encodes CASSLGQLNTEAFF.

This rearrangement joins TRBV6-1 to TRBJ1-2, with TRBD1 identical over 9 bases. The junction had 17 bases not matched to a gene; V was cut back by 2 bases and J by 4 bases. Germline CDR1 is MNHNS and CDR2 is SASEGT. The CDR3 has 19 residues. CDR3 amino acids: CASSEYNALTGGGGYGYTF. Here the CDR3 DNA reads TGTGCCAGCAGTGAATATAACGCCTTAACAGGGGGCGGTGGCTATGGCTACACCTTC.

This chain uses TRBV7-3 with TRBJ2-1; 8 nucleotides line up with TRBD2. Per germline, CDR1 SGHTA and CDR2 FQGTGA. The trim removed 8 bases at V and 2 bases at J, leaving 2 bases unmatched. CDR3 length equals 13 residues. The CDR3 is CASGAGAYNEQFF. The CDR3 bases are TGTGCCAGCGGAGCGGGGGCCTACAATGAGCAGTTCTTC.

The chain recombines TRBV13 with TRBJ2-7, with TRBD1 identical over 8 bases. With V trimmed by 5 bases and J by 2 bases, 11 bases remained unmatched. This CDR3 has 16 residues. Germline loops: CDR1 PRHDT, CDR2 FYEKMQ (reference sequence). The CDR3 sequence: CASSPYRQGNTYEQYF. The CDR3 nucleotides are TGTGCCAGCAGCCCATATCGACAGGGGAACACCTACGAGCAGTACTTC.

This sequence joins TRBV9 and TRBJ2-1, with 9 bases lining up with TRBD2. Germline assignment: CDR1 SGDLS and CDR2 YYNGEE. Germline trimming cut 7 bases from V and 6 bases from J; bases unmatched to any gene: 5. The CDR3 is 13 amino acids. This CDR3 reads CASGAGGVNEQFF. The DNA of the CDR3 is TGTGCCAGCGGAGCGGGGGGAGTCAATGAGCAGTTCTTC.

The rearrangement links TRBV10-3 to TRBJ2-3, with 9 bases identical to TRBD2. This CDR3 is built from 14 residues. CDR1 is ENHRY, CDR2 SYGVKD, per germline. V shed 10 bases and J 4 bases; nucleotides not matched to a gene: 9. The CDR3 is CATRGSGGADTQYF. The CDR3 nucleotides read TGTGCCACAAGGGGTAGCGGGGGTGCAGATACGCAGTATTTT.

The chain recombines TRBV9 with TRBJ1-4; perhaps TRBD1 as D (5 bases). The germline V gene has CDR1 SGDLS and CDR2 YYNGEE. This CDR3 has 14 residues. V was shortened by 4 bases and J by 4 bases, with 11 bases between the two germline ends. The CDR3 bases are TGTGCCAGCAGCTCAGGGATCGGTAATGAAAAACTGTTTTTT. Amino acid sequence: CASSSGIGNEKLFF.

The chain uses TRBV18 and TRBJ1-5; the D is unclear. The germline CDR1 and CDR2 sequences are KGHSH and LQKENI. The CDR3 totals 12 residues. V shed 5 bases and J shed 6 bases, with 8 bases lying between them. The CDR3 DNA reads TGTGCCAGCTCAAATCCCGGTCAGCCCCAGCATTTT. Protein product: CASSNPGQPQHF.

The chain joins TRBV5-4 to TRBJ2-4; TRBD1 might be the D (5 bases). This CDR3 spans 13 amino acids. Germline CDR1 is SGHNT and CDR2 is YYREEE (reference sequence). The V and J ends lost 4 bases and 8 bases respectively, with 13 bases between them. The CDR3 nucleotides read TGTGCCAGCAGCGCCGCAGGGTATGACATTCAGTACTTC. As protein: CASSAAGYDIQYF.

The genes are TRBV27 and TRBJ1-5; 8 nucleotides line up with TRBD1. Trimming removed 2 bases from V and 5 bases from J; junction bases left unmatched: 5. The CDR3 runs 15 residues. Germline V CDR1 and CDR2: MNHEY, SMNVEV (reference sequence). CDR3 nucleotides: TGTGCCAGCAGTTTAAGGACAGGGTCCCATCAGCCCCAGCATTTT. It encodes CASSLRTGSHQPQHF.

CDR3: CASSLAGTGGNGYTF. Here the CDR3 DNA reads TGTGCCAGCAGCTTAGCCGGGACAGGGGGCAATGGCTACACCTTC. This chain links TRBV7-9 with TRBJ1-2; 12 bases line up with TRBD1. After removal of 0 bases from V and 6 bases from J, the junction contained 2 bases not matched to a gene. The CDR3 is 15 amino acids. Germline V CDR1 and CDR2: SEHNR, FQNEAQ (reference sequence).

The chain employs TRBV6-6 and TRBJ1-1; 7 positions match TRBD1. The CDR3 is 15 amino acids. V shed 2 bases and J 7 bases; nucleotides not matched to a gene: 10. The germline CDR1 and CDR2 sequences are MNHNY and SVGAGI (reference sequence). Written as DNA, the CDR3 is TGTGCCAGCAGTTACAGAGGGACAGCCTTAGATGAAGCTTTCTTT. Translated, it gives CASSYRGTALDEAFF.

This chain uses TRBV2 with TRBJ1-5, with D perhaps TRBD1 (5 bases). From germline, CDR1 is SNHLY and CDR2 FYNNEI. CDR3 length: 14 residues. Deletions cut 6 bases from V and 4 bases from J, with 13 bases between. CDR3 residues: CASRDSPFNQPQHF. The CDR3 region has the DNA TGTGCCAGCAGAGACAGTCCTTTTAATCAGCCCCAGCATTTT.

The V call is TRBV5-1, the J call TRBJ2-7; D is unresolved. The CDR3 is 11 residues long. CDR1 is SGHRS and CDR2 is YFSETQ in the germline V gene. V was shortened by 5 bases and J by 5 bases, with 8 bases between the two germline ends. CDR3 DNA: TGCGCCAGCAGTCGGAGTCACGAGCAGTACTTC. Protein sequence: CASSRSHEQYF. Looking up the rest from reference TRBV5-1 and TRBJ2-7 gives the full variable domain: KAGVTQTPRYLIKTRGQQVTLSCSPISGHRSVSWYQQTPGQGLQFLFEYFSETQRNKGNFPGRFSGRQFSNSRSEMNVSTLELGDSALYLCASSRSHEQYFGPGTRLTVT.

This rearrangement joins TRBV11-3 to TRBJ2-7, with TRBD1 matching 7 bases. In germline, CDR1 is SGHNT, CDR2 YENEEA. Trimming at V came to 5 bases and at J to 1 base, leaving 8 bases not matched to a gene. The CDR3 extends over 15 amino acids. The DNA for the CDR3 is TGTGCCAGCAGCCCCCGGACAGGACTTTCCTACGAGCAGTACTTC. It specifies CASSPRTGLSYEQYF.

This clone came up a few times. This chain joins TRBV7-2 and TRBJ1-4, with 8 bases matching TRBD1. Looked up from germline, CDR1 is SGHTA and CDR2 is FQGNSA. This CDR3 region has 15 residues. V trimming: 4 bases; J trimming: 2 bases; junction bases outside the gene matches: 3. CDR3 nucleotides: TGTGCCAGCAGCTACAGACAGGGGACTAATGAAAAACTGTTTTTT. Residues: CASSYRQGTNEKLFF.

This clone was found once. CDR3 region: CASSLESPDISSGNTIYF. The CDR3 nucleotides read TGTGCCAGCAGCTTAGAGTCCCCGGACATTAGCTCTGGAAACACCATATATTTT. The chain recombines TRBV7-2 with TRBJ1-3, with D possibly matching TRBD1 (5 bases). The V end was cut by 1 base, the J end by 0 bases, with 16 bases between. CDR3 length equals 18 residues. Per germline, CDR1 SGHTA and CDR2 FQGNSA.

The genes are TRBV7-2 and TRBJ2-2, with TRBD2 identical over 11 bases. Germline CDR1 is SGHTA and CDR2 is FQGNSA. The CDR3 is made up of 18 amino acids. J was trimmed by 8 bases and V by 3 bases; bases with no gene match: 14. The CDR3 here is CASSFLGLAGGRRGELFF. DNA of the CDR3: TGTGCCAGCAGCTTCCTGGGGCTAGCGGGGGGCCGTAGAGGGGAGCTGTTTTTT.

CDR3 amino acids: CASSPSQASYEQYF. Written as DNA, the CDR3 is TGTGCCAGCTCACCGTCGCAGGCCTCCTACGAGCAGTACTTC. This chain links TRBV18 with TRBJ2-7; D is ambiguous. The CDR3 loop spans 14 amino acids. The germline gives CDR1 KGHSH, CDR2 LQKENI. The V and J ends lost 3 bases and 0 bases respectively, with 9 bases between them.

This chain joins TRBV27 and TRBJ1-4; tentatively, D is TRBD1 (6 bases). CDR3 length equals 16 residues. Trimming cost V 2 bases and J 0 bases, with 10 bases left between them. CDR1 and CDR2 (germline): MNHEY, SMNVEV (reference sequence). CDR3 nucleotide sequence: TGTGCCAGCAGTTTACAGGGGAACCCAACTAATGAAAAACTGTTTTTT. This codes for CASSLQGNPTNEKLFF.

This chain joins TRBV11-2 and TRBJ1-1; 10 nucleotides match TRBD1. This CDR3 is built from 15 residues. J was trimmed by 1 base and V by 4 bases; bases with no gene match: 3. Germline V gene sequence: CDR1 SGHAT, CDR2 FQNNGV. The CDR3 here is CASSSRTGGNTEAFF. In DNA, the CDR3 is TGTGCCAGCAGCTCCCGGACAGGGGGGAACACTGAAGCTTTCTTT.

For the CDR3, the DNA is TGTGCCAGCCGAACAGGCTACAATGAGCAGTTCTTC. Its translation is CASRTGYNEQFF. The chain joins TRBV19 to TRBJ2-1, with D possibly being TRBD1 (5 bases). The germline V gene encodes CDR1 LNHDA and CDR2 SQIVND (reference sequence). The CDR3 runs to 12 residues. The V end lost 9 bases, the J end lost 3 bases, and 9 bases lay between the germline ends.

V is TRBV11-3 and J is TRBJ2-5; 7 bases align to TRBD2. Germline V gives CDR1 SGHNT, CDR2 YENEEA. With V trimmed by 1 base and J by 5 bases, 4 bases remained unmatched. The CDR3 extends over 14 amino acids. DNA of the CDR3: TGTGCCAGCAGCTTAGCCGGGGGAGGGGAGACCCAGTACTTC. As protein: CASSLAGGGETQYF.

This clone was found once. The CDR3 DNA sequence: TGTGCCAGTAGTATATCGGGCAGGCGGGCTGGGGCCAACGTCCTGACTTTC. Its protein is CASSISGRRAGANVLTF. The rearrangement joins TRBV19 to TRBJ2-6, with a possible D match to TRBD2 (5 bases). Germline loops: CDR1 LNHDA, CDR2 SQIVND (reference sequence). This CDR3 is 17 amino acids long. V lost 2 bases and J 2 bases, leaving 13 bases between the germline ends.

The chain recombines TRBV27 with TRBJ2-7; no firm D call. The V gene lost 3 bases and the J gene lost 0 bases, with 6 bases spanning the gap. The germline CDR1 and CDR2 sequences are MNHEY and SMNVEV (reference sequence). The CDR3 has 13 amino acids. The CDR3 sequence: CASSFTSSYEQYF. CDR3 sequence (DNA): TGTGCCAGCAGTTTTACATCCTCCTACGAGCAGTACTTC.

This chain joins TRBV21-1 and TRBJ2-7; TRBD2, the table's D call, was not compared with the DNA. TRBV21-1 corresponds to a pseudogene. This CDR3 spans 14 amino acids. DNA of the CDR3: TGTGCCAGCAGCAAAGCGAACTTCAACTACGAGCAGTACTTC. Protein product: CASSKANFNYEQYF.

The chain carries TRBV5-1 and TRBJ1-4; D is undetermined. Trimming stripped 0 bases from V and 3 bases from J, with 9 bases between. Germline CDR1 is SGHRS and CDR2 is YFSETQ. The CDR3 sequence is 15 residues long. Here the CDR3 DNA reads TGCGCCAGCAGCTTGGGGGCCGGGGCTAATGAAAAACTGTTTTTT. Its protein is CASSLGAGANEKLFF.